These T cell receptor beta chains were read from a single sample in a study of blood T cell repertoires in COVID-19. The table came from immunoSEQ multiplex PCR; TCRdb's copy has only in-frame clones and leaves some out. The sample lists approximately 280,000 clones; more than 85% were seen once. Source material: peripheral blood. The receptor set was obtained from a man in his forties or fifties with acute or convalescent COVID-19. CDR3s include the opening cysteine and the closing phenylalanine or tryptophan. The order of the fields is CDR3 DNA, CDR3 protein, D gene, V gene, J gene, clone size. The D gene is left open where the match is weak. Some rows mark clone size as missing; the rest say once, few, many or name a class of expanded clone.

DNA: TGTGCCAGCTCACCGGGGACAGGGAATCAGCCCCAGCATTTT
CDR3: CASSPGTGNQPQHF
D: TRBD1
V: TRBV18
J: TRBJ1-5
size: .

DNA: TGCAGCGTTGAAGTTTTAGCAACAGATACGCAGTATTTT
CDR3: CSVEVLATDTQYF
D: .
V: TRBV29-1
J: TRBJ2-3
size: .

DNA: TGTGCCACCAGTGGCATGACAGGGGCCTACTTCAGCTCCTACGAGCAGTACTTC
CDR3: CATSGMTGAYFSSYEQYF
D: TRBD1
V: TRBV24-1
J: TRBJ2-7
size: .

DNA: TGTGCAAGTCGCTTAGGAATCGGGGTATGGGGTTCACCCCTCCACTTT
CDR3: CASRLGIGVWGSPLHF
D: .
V: TRBV12-2
J: TRBJ1-6
size: once

DNA: TGTGCCAGCGTTACGCCGAGCTCCTACAATGAGCAGTTCTTC
CDR3: CASVTPSSYNEQFF
D: .
V: TRBV6-5
J: TRBJ2-1
size: .

DNA: TGCGCCAGCAGCCAAGGATCACTAGCGGGGGGCGGGGAGACCCAGTACTTC
CDR3: CASSQGSLAGGGETQYF
D: TRBD2
V: TRBV4-1
J: TRBJ2-5
size: .

DNA: TGCGCCAGCACCCCTAACAGGGGGCTACGGGGCACCGGGGAGCTGTTTTTT
CDR3: CASTPNRGLRGTGELFF
D: TRBD1
V: TRBV10-2
J: TRBJ2-2
size: .

DNA: TGTGCCAGCAGTGTGATAACGGGAGGGGCCAACTATGGCTACACCTTC
CDR3: CASSVITGGANYGYTF
D: .
V: TRBV6-1
J: TRBJ1-2
size: .

DNA: TGCAGTGCTGCCCAGGGGAATTCCTACACCTTC
CDR3: CSAAQGNSYTF
D: .
V: TRBV20-1
J: TRBJ1-2
size: .

DNA: TGTGCCAGCAGCCTTCCTCCCCAGGGGGCAGCGGGGGGCTACACCTTC
CDR3: CASSLPPQGAAGGYTF
D: TRBD1
V: TRBV5-4
J: TRBJ1-2
size: .

DNA: TGTGCCAGCAGCTTGGGACTAGCGGGGATCACAGATACGCAGTATTTT
CDR3: CASSLGLAGITDTQYF
D: TRBD2
V: TRBV5-4
J: TRBJ2-3
size: .

DNA: TGTGCCAGCAAGGAAGGCGCGGGGGGTTACACCGGGGAGCTGTTTTTT
CDR3: CASKEGAGGYTGELFF
D: TRBD2
V: TRBV9
J: TRBJ2-2
size: .

DNA: TGCGCCAGCAGCGGAGGGGACGGTTCTAGCAATCAGCCCCAGCATTTT
CDR3: CASSGGDGSSNQPQHF
D: .
V: TRBV5-1
J: TRBJ1-5
size: .